This TCR beta chain was captured by sequencing in a study of cytomegalovirus exposure and HLA in healthy donors. Whole-study findings and limits: Presence/absence results assume similar sequencing depth per donor, which may not hold. Cytomegalovirus association was assigned to about 150 TCR beta chains. A later analysis reportedly found that, within productive TCRs, an Asian-associated ancestry cluster had fewer N-insertions than the mean observed across the approximately 670 donors.

Details on this clone: As yet, its antigen is unknown.

The CDR3 loop spans 15 amino acids. Germline CDR1 and CDR2: MNHNY and SVGAGI (reference sequence). The V gene end was trimmed by 4 bases and the J gene end by 6 bases; junction bases not matched to a gene: 5. The PCR ran on 60 Vbeta and 13 Jbeta primers. Libraries were prepared by immunoSEQ multiplex PCR; TCRdb keeps only in-frame clonotypes and omits some of them. The table records more than 95,000 clones, roughly three quarters of them present only once. The sequence was obtained from a woman between 18 and 30 years old in good health and CMV-seropositive. Sequenced input: PBMCs. The chain couples TRBV6-6 to TRBJ1-5, with TRBD1 identical over 11 bases. This CDR3 reads CASSSRTGGSQPQHF. The DNA of the CDR3 is TGTGCCAGCAGTTCCAGGACAGGGGGCTCTCAGCCCCAGCATTTT.